This TCR beta chain emerged from a study of T cells in Graves' hyperthyroidism and ophthalmopathy. This clonotype was observed many times. Germline assignment: CDR1 MDHEN and CDR2 SYDVKM. Trimming took off 11 bases at V and 6 bases at J, with 20 bases between the two ends. The CDR3 has 13 residues. RNA transcripts yielded amplified TCR beta CDR3 regions. During a first-round RT-PCR of the TCR CDR3, the HTBI primer set was used. TCRdb recomputed calls from the multiplex PCR reads with MiXCR, one row per CDR3 protein. In the table there are roughly 550,000 distinct CDR3 sequences, 16% of which are singletons.

The sample taken for sequencing was blood. This TCR came from a woman in her twenties or thirties with Graves' ophthalmopathy. The genes are TRBV28 and TRBJ2-7, with D tentatively TRBD1 (6 bases). CDR3 protein: CAGSDATGSEQYF. CDR3 coding DNA: TGTGCCGGCTCCGATGCCACAGGGTCCGAGCAGTACTTC.